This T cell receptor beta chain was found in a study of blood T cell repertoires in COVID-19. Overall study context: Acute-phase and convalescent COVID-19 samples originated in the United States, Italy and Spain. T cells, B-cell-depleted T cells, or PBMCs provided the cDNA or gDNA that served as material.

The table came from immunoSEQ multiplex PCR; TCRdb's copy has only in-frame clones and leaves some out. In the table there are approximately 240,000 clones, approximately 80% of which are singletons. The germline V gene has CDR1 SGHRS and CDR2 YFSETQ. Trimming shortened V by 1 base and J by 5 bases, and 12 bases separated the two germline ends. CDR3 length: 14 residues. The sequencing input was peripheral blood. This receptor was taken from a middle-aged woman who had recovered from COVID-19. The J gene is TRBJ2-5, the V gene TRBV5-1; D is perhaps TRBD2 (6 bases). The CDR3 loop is CASSLLGGGETQYF. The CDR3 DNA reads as TGCGCCAGCAGCTTGCTCGGGGGAGGCGAGACCCAGTACTTC. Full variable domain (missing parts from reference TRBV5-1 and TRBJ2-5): KAGVTQTPRYLIKTRGQQVTLSCSPISGHRSVSWYQQTPGQGLQFLFEYFSETQRNKGNFPGRFSGRQFSNSRSEMNVSTLELGDSALYLCASSLLGGGETQYFGPGTRLLVL.